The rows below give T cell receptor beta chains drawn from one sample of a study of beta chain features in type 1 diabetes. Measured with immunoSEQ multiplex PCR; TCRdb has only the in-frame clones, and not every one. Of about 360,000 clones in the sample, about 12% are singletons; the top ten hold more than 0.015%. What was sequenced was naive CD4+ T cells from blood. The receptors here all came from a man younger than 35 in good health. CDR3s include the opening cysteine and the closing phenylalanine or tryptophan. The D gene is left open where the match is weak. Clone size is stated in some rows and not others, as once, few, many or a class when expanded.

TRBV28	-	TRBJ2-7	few	TGTGCCAGCAGTCAGCGGGTCGGGCTAGGCAGCTACGAGCAGTACTTC	CASSQRVGLGSYEQYF
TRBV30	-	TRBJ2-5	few	TGTGCCTGGAGTGTATTTCGAGAGACCCAGTACTTC	CAWSVFRETQYF
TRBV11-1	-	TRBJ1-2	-	TGTGCCAGCAGCGCTGCCGGTTACAGGAATACTGGCTACACCTTC	CASSAAGYRNTGYTF
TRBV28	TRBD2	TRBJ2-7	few	TGTGCCAGCAGTCTTAGCGGGAGACCGGTCGAGCAGTACTTC	CASSLSGRPVEQYF
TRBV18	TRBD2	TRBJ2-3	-	TGTGCCAGCTCACCTGCTAGCGGGAAGGGAGATACGCAGTATTTT	CASSPASGKGDTQYF
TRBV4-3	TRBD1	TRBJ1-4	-	TGCGCCAGCAGCCCCCTACAGGGGGGTGAAAAACTGTTTTTT	CASSPLQGGEKLFF
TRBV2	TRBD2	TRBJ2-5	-	TGTGCCAGCAGTGAAGCGGGACTAGCTCCCGGAGGCGAGACCCAGTACTTC	CASSEAGLAPGGETQYF
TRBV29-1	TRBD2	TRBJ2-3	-	TGCAGCGCAGCGGGGACTAGCGGTTACACAGATACGCAGTATTTT	CSAAGTSGYTDTQYF
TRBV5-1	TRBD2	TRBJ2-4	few	TGCGCCAGCAGCCCACTAGCGGGCGAAGCCAAAAACATTCAGTACTTC	CASSPLAGEAKNIQYF
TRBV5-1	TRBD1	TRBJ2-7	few	TGCGCCAGCACCCTAGGGACAGGGGAAGGCTACGAGCAGTACTTC	CASTLGTGEGYEQYF
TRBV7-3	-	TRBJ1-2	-	TGTGCCAGCAGCTCGGCCGGGGGTCTCACTGGCTACACCTTC	CASSSAGGLTGYTF
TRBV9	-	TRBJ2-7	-	TGTGCCAGCAGCCTACGGAACTTCGCGGGGGAGCAGTACTTC	CASSLRNFAGEQYF
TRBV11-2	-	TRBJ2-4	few	TGTGCCAGCAGCTCCCCACCCGCGGGACTAGCCAAAAACATTCAGTACTTC	CASSSPPAGLAKNIQYF
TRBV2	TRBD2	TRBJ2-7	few	TGTGCCAGCAGTGAAGTCTTTCGACTAGCCATCGTCTACGAGCAGTACTTC	CASSEVFRLAIVYEQYF
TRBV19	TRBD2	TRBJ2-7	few	TGTGCCAGTGGCGACCCTAGCGGGCCGTCCTACGAGCAGTACTTC	CASGDPSGPSYEQYF
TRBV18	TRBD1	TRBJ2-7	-	TGTGCCAGCTCTCTAATGGACAGGGCTGGAGAGCAGTACTTC	CASSLMDRAGEQYF
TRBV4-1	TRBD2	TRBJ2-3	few	TGCGCCAGCAAACTAGCGGGACTGGCAGATACGCAGTATTTT	CASKLAGLADTQYF
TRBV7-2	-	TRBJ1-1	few	TGTGCCAGCAGCTTATGGCAGGGGCGAGCTTTCTTT	CASSLWQGRAFF
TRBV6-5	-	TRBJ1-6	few	TGTGCCTCAGGCAGGCCCCGGCCCCTCCACTTT	CASGRPRPLHF
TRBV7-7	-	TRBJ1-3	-	TGTGCCAGCAGCTTGTCGGAGGGAAACACCATATATTTT	CASSLSEGNTIYF
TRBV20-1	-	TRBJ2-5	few	TGCAGTGCCAGGACTGTAGAGACCCAGTACTTC	CSARTVETQYF
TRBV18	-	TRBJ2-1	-	TGTGCCAGCTCACCACCGGCGCAGGGCTACAATGAGCAGTTCTTC	CASSPPAQGYNEQFF
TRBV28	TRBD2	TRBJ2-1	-	TGTGCCAGCAGGGGGGGTGAGCGGGGGTATCGAGAGCAGTTCTTC	CASRGGERGYREQFF
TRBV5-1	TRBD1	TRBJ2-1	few	TGCGCCAGCAGCTTGAGGTCTCCGGGGACAGGTATCCGTAATGAGCAGTTCTTC	CASSLRSPGTGIRNEQFF
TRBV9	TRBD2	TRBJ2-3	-	TGTGCCAGCAGCGTAGTTTCCGGGGGGGGCGAATACCCCACGCAGTATTTT	CASSVVSGGGEYPTQYF
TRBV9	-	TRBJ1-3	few	TGTGCCAGCAGCGTAGATCGGGAACAGCCTGGAAACACCATATATTTT	CASSVDREQPGNTIYF
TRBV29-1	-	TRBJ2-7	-	TGCAGCGTTGAAGCCCCTTTCCACCGGGGAACCTCCTACGAGCAGTACTTC	CSVEAPFHRGTSYEQYF
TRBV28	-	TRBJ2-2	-	TGTGCCAGCAGTTTCCGAACTAGGAACACCGGGGAGCTGTTTTTT	CASSFRTRNTGELFF
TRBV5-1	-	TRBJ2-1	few	TGCGCCAGCAGCTTGGACGCCCAGGGCTACAATGAGCAGTTCTTC	CASSLDAQGYNEQFF
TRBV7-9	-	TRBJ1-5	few	TGTGCCAGCAGCCCTGTGGGGCGTAGCAATCAGCCCCAGCATTTT	CASSPVGRSNQPQHF